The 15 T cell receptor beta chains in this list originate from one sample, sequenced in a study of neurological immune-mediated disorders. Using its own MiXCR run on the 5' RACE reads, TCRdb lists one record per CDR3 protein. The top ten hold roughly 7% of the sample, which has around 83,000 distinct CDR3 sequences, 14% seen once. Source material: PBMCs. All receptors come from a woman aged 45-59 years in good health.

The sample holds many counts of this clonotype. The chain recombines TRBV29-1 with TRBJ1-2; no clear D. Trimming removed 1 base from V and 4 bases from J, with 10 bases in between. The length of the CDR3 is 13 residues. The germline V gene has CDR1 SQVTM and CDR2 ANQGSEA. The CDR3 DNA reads TGCAGCGTTGAAGTTGGGCAGCTCTATGGCTACACCTTC. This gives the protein CSVEVGQLYGYTF.

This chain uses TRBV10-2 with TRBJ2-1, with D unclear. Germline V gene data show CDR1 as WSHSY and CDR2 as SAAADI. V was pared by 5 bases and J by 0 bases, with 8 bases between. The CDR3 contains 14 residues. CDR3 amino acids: CASSRVSSYNEQFF. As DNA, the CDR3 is TGCGCCAGCAGTCGAGTAAGCTCCTACAATGAGCAGTTCTTC.

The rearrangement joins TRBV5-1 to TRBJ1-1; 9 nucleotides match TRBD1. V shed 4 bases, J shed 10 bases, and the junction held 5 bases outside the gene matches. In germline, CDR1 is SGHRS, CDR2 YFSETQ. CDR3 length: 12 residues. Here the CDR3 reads CASSGDRVGAFF. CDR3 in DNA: TGCGCCAGCAGCGGGGACAGGGTTGGAGCTTTCTTT.

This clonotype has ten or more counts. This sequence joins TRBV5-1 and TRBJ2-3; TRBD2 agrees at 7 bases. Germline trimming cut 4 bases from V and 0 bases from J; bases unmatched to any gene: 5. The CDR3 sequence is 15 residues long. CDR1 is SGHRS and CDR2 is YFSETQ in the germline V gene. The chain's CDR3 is CASSATSESTDTQYF. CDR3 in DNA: TGCGCCAGCAGCGCAACTAGCGAGAGCACAGATACGCAGTATTTT.

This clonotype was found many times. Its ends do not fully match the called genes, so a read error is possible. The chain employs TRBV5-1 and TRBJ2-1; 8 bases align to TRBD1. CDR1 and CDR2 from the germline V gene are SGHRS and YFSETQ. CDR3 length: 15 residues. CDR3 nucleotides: TGCGCCAGCAGATTGGACAGGGATACGTACAATGAGCAGTTCTTC. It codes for CASRLDRDTYNEQFF.

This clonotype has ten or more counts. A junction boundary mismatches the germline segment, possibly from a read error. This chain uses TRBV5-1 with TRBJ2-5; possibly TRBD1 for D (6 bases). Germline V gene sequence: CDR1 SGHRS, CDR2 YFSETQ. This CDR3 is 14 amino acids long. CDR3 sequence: CASTSIDRQGTQYF. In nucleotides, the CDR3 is TGCGCCAGCACATCCATCGACAGGCAAGGGACCCAGTACTTC.

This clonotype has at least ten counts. The DNA for the CDR3 is TGCAGTGCTATGGACAATAGCAATCAGCCCCAGCATTTT. The encoded protein is CSAMDNSNQPQHF. The chain links TRBV20-1 to TRBJ1-5; D perhaps matches TRBD1 (5 bases). Trimming shortened V by 4 bases and J by 0 bases, and 7 bases separated the two germline ends. The germline V gene encodes CDR1 DFQATT and CDR2 SNEGSKA (reference sequence). This CDR3 has 13 amino acids.

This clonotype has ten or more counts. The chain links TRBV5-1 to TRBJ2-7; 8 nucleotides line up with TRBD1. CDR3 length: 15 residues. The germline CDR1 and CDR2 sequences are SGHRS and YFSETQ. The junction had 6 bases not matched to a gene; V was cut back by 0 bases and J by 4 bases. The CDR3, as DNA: TGCGCCAGCAGCTTGGATTCAGGGGGCGGATACGAGCAGTACTTC. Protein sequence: CASSLDSGGGYEQYF.

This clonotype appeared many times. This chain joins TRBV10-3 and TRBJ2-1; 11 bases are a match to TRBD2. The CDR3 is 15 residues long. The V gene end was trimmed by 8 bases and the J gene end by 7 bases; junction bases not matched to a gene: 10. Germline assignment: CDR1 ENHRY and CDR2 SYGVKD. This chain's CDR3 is CAIGTIAGGRNEQFF. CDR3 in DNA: TGTGCCATCGGAACTATAGCGGGAGGGAGGAATGAGCAGTTCTTC.

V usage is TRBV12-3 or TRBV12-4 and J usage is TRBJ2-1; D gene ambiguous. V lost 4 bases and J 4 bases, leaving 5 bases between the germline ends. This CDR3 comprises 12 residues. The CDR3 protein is CASSSPYNEQFF. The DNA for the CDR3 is TGTGCCAGCAGTTCCCCTTACAATGAGCAGTTCTTC.

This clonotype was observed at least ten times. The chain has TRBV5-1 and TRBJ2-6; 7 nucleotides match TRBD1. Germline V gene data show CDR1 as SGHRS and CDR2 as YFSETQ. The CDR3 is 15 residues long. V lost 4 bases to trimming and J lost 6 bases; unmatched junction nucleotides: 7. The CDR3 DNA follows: TGCGCCAGCAGCCTCGGACAGGCACAGGCCAACGTCCTGACTTTC. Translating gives CASSLGQAQANVLTF.

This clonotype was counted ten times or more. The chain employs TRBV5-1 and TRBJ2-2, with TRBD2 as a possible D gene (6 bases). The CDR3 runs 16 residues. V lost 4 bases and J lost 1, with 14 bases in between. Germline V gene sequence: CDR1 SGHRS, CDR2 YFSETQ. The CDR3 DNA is TGCGCCAGCAGCGCAGACAGACTAGGGAACACCGGGGAGCTGTTTTTT. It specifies CASSADRLGNTGELFF.

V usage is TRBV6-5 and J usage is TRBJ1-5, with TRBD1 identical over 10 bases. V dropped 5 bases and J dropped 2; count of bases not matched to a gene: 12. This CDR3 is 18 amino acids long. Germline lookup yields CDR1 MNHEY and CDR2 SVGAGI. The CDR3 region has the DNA TGTGCCAGCAGTCGATCCCAAGGACAGGGGGGGCGCAATCAGCCCCAGCATTTT. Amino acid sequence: CASSRSQGQGGRNQPQHF.

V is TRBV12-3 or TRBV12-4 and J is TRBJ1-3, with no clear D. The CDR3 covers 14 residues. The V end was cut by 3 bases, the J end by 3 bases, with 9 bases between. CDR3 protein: CASSFSGFGNTIYF. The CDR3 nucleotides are TGTGCCAGCAGTTTTTCCGGGTTTGGAAACACCATATATTTT.

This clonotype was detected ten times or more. CDR3: CSAPRLGRETQYF. CDR3 nucleotide sequence: TGCAGTGCTCCTCGTTTGGGGCGGGAGACCCAGTACTTC. The V call is TRBV20-1, the J call TRBJ2-5, with D possibly being TRBD1 (5 bases). The CDR3 sequence is 13 residues long. CDR1 and CDR2 from the germline V gene are DFQATT and SNEGSKA (reference sequence). Trimming shortened V by 5 bases and J by 5 bases, and 15 bases separated the two germline ends.